One sample yielded the 25 T cell receptor beta chains listed below, sequenced in a study of cytomegalovirus exposure and HLA in healthy donors. PCR amplification relied on 60 Vbeta primers (plus 13 Jbeta primers). Sequencing used immunoSEQ multiplex PCR; TCRdb keeps in-frame clones, though not all of them. This table has around 150,000 clones, approximately 82% appearing once. The sequenced material came from PBMCs. These receptor sequences come from a male donor in good health and CMV-seronegative.

The chain employs TRBV5-1 and TRBJ2-3; weak D call: TRBD2 (6 bases). The V and J ends lost 4 bases and 0 bases respectively, with 12 bases between them. Germline V gives CDR1 SGHRS, CDR2 YFSETQ. The CDR3 loop spans 15 amino acids. CDR3 region: CASSPERASTDTQYF. For the CDR3, the DNA is TGCGCCAGCAGCCCCGAGCGGGCTAGCACAGATACGCAGTATTTT.

The chain uses TRBV7-9 and TRBJ1-1; no clear D gene. CDR1 and CDR2 (germline): SEHNR, FQNEAQ (reference sequence). The CDR3 length is 13 residues. The germline V and J ends were trimmed by 8 bases and 1 base, with 11 bases remaining between them. CDR3 bases: TGTGCCAGCGAGGGCACTTGGAACACTGAAGCTTTCTTT. Translation: CASEGTWNTEAFF.

V is TRBV6-5 and J is TRBJ2-6; 8 nucleotides match TRBD1. Per germline, CDR1 MNHEY and CDR2 SVGAGI. The CDR3 extends over 15 amino acids. The V and J ends lost 8 bases and 3 bases, in that order; junction bases with no gene match: 6. The CDR3 nucleotides are TGTGCCAGCTTCTCAGGGGGCAGTGGGGCCAACGTCCTGACTTTC. Translated, it gives CASFSGGSGANVLTF.

V and J are TRBV6-4 and TRBJ2-7, with TRBD1 matching over 10 bases. The CDR3 totals 16 residues. Germline-derived CDR1 and CDR2 are MRHNA and SNTAGT. Germline trimming cut 0 bases from V and 5 bases from J; bases unmatched to any gene: 7. In DNA form, the CDR3 reads TGTGCCAGCAGTGACTCTCCGGGACAGGGGAGCCACGAGCAGTACTTC. This translates into CASSDSPGQGSHEQYF.

The chain has TRBV30 and TRBJ2-1, with 7 bases fitting TRBD2. Trimming removed 4 bases from V and 13 bases from J; junction bases left unmatched: 16. Germline V lookup: CDR1 GTSNPN, CDR2 SVGIG (reference sequence). This CDR3 has 14 residues. CDR3 in DNA: TGTGCCTGGAATGGTGGGGCGGGAGTTTACGGTCAGTTCTTC. Protein product: CAWNGGAGVYGQFF.

The gene calls are TRBV7-8 and TRBJ2-1, with a possible D match to TRBD2 (5 bases). Germline CDR1 SGHVS, CDR2 FQNEAQ. This CDR3 has 15 residues. Trimming took off 4 bases at V and 1 base at J, with 11 bases between the two ends. CDR3 protein: CASSSAAGSYNEQFF. For the CDR3, the DNA is TGTGCCAGCAGCTCAGCTGCGGGTTCCTACAATGAGCAGTTCTTC.

This rearrangement joins TRBV2 to TRBJ2-1; 8 nucleotides match TRBD2. The trim removed 5 bases at V and 7 bases at J, leaving 7 bases unmatched. The CDR3 consists of 14 residues. The V gene's germline CDR1 is SNHLY and CDR2 FYNNEI. The DNA of the CDR3 is TGTGCCAGCAGTTCGCGGGGGGCCAGGAATGAGCAGTTCTTC. Amino acid sequence: CASSSRGARNEQFF.

The rearrangement links TRBV7-6 to TRBJ2-3; 7 nucleotides align to TRBD1. Losses at the gene ends were 3 bases for V and 5 bases for J; bases not matched to a gene: 2. This CDR3 spans 13 amino acids. Looked up from germline, CDR1 is SGHVS and CDR2 is FNYEAQ. In DNA, the CDR3 is TGTGCCAGCAGCTTTGCAGGGGGAGATACGCAGTATTTT. It translates to CASSFAGGDTQYF.

This clone was counted a few times. The chain uses TRBV10-2 and TRBJ1-5; 7 bases map to TRBD1. The CDR3 is made up of 14 amino acids. V dropped 6 bases and J dropped 5; count of bases not matched to a gene: 7. Germline CDR1 is WSHSY and CDR2 is SAAADI. As DNA, the CDR3 is TGCGCCAGCAGAGAGACAGGGAAGGATCAGCCCCAGCATTTT. This translates into CASRETGKDQPQHF.

The chain combines TRBV7-9 with TRBJ2-1, with 11 positions matching TRBD2. The ends lost 6 bases at V and 9 bases at J; junction bases unmatched: 16. Germline CDR1 reads SEHNR; CDR2 reads FQNEAQ (reference sequence). CDR3 length: 17 residues. CDR3 amino acids: CASSPGNSGGAWSEQFF. CDR3 DNA sequence: TGTGCCAGCAGTCCAGGTAATAGCGGGGGGGCCTGGAGTGAGCAGTTCTTC. Supplemented by reference TRBV7-9 and TRBJ2-1, the full variable domain reads DTGVSQNPRHKITKRGQNVTFRCDPISEHNRLYWYRQTLGQGPEFLTYFQNEAQLEKSRLLSDRFSAERPKGSFSTLEIQRTEQGDSAMYLCASSPGNSGGAWSEQFFGPGTRLTVL.

V usage is TRBV28 and J usage is TRBJ2-2; a possible D gene is TRBD2 (5 bases). Trimming cost V 7 bases and J 5 bases, with 11 bases left between them. CDR3 length: 13 residues. CDR1 is MDHEN, CDR2 SYDVKM, per germline. Here the CDR3 DNA reads TGTGCCAGCACCCCCTCGGGGACCGGGGAGCTGTTTTTT. Protein sequence: CASTPSGTGELFF.

The chain combines TRBV5-1 with TRBJ2-3, with D possibly being TRBD2 (5 bases). This CDR3 comprises 13 residues. Looked up from germline, CDR1 is SGHRS and CDR2 is YFSETQ. The ends were cut back, 4 bases at V and 5 bases at J, with 11 bases in the middle. CDR3 region: CASSPEARDTQYF. The DNA for the CDR3 is TGCGCCAGCAGCCCGGAGGCAAGAGATACGCAGTATTTT.

This chain connects TRBV9 to TRBJ2-1, with 11 bases aligning to TRBD2. This CDR3 region has 15 residues. CDR1 and CDR2 (germline): SGDLS, YYNGEE. Losses at the gene ends were 3 bases for V and 3 bases for J; bases not matched to a gene: 2. Here the CDR3 DNA reads TGTGCCAGCAGCGATACTAGCGGGAGCTACAATGAGCAGTTCTTC. Translation: CASSDTSGSYNEQFF.

The chain combines TRBV19 with TRBJ1-5; D not resolved. V dropped 0 bases and J dropped 6 bases, with 6 bases sitting between them. Per germline, CDR1 LNHDA and CDR2 SQIVND (reference sequence). This CDR3 is built from 13 residues. The CDR3 protein is CASSIDYGQPQHF. For the CDR3, the DNA is TGTGCCAGTAGTATAGACTACGGTCAGCCCCAGCATTTT.

The rearrangement joins TRBV5-1 to TRBJ2-5; 7 nucleotides agree with TRBD2. V shed 2 bases and J 4 bases; nucleotides not matched to a gene: 5. CDR3 size: 14 residues. In germline, CDR1 is SGHRS, CDR2 YFSETQ. CDR3 DNA: TGCGCCAGCAGCTTTGCGGGGGACCGAGAGACCCAGTACTTC. Amino acids: CASSFAGDRETQYF.

The V call is TRBV4-1, the J call TRBJ1-2; 9 positions match TRBD1. Trimming took 4 bases from V and 4 from J; bases not matched to a gene: 13. Germline CDR1 MGHRA, CDR2 YSYEKL. CDR3 size: 17 residues. The CDR3 DNA is TGCGCCAGCAGCCCCGGCCCGGGACAGGGTCAGGGCTATGGCTACACCTTC. This translates into CASSPGPGQGQGYGYTF.

V and J are TRBV5-1 and TRBJ2-1, with 10 positions matching TRBD2. The CDR3 spans 16 residues. The V segment lost 1 base and the J segment 5 bases; nucleotides outside the gene matches: 6. The V gene's germline CDR1 is SGHRS and CDR2 YFSETQ. The CDR3 region has the DNA TGCGCCAGCAGCTTGCAGCCTAGCGGGGGAGACAATGAGCAGTTCTTC. The encoded protein is CASSLQPSGGDNEQFF.

This clone has just a few counts. V gene TRBV2 combines with J gene TRBJ1-5; 8 positions agree with TRBD1. The germline V gene has CDR1 SNHLY and CDR2 FYNNEI. The CDR3 is 15 residues long. Unmatched junction bases numbered 7, after V lost 6 bases and J lost 3 bases. This chain's CDR3 is CASRRQGSNNQPQHF. CDR3 DNA: TGTGCCAGCAGGCGACAGGGGTCTAACAATCAGCCCCAGCATTTT.

The V gene is TRBV5-6, the J gene TRBJ2-5, with 8 bases matching TRBD1. V gave up 4 bases and J gave up 5 bases; unmatched junction bases: 7. Per germline, CDR1 SGHDT and CDR2 YYEEEE. This CDR3 contains 14 residues. CDR3 sequence reads: CASSLTGGRETQYF. In DNA, the CDR3 is TGTGCCAGCAGCCTTACAGGGGGGAGGGAGACCCAGTACTTC.

This clone was observed once. J is TRBJ2-7 and V is TRBV2; D possibly corresponds to TRBD2 (5 bases). Germline V gene data show CDR1 as SNHLY and CDR2 as FYNNEI. V lost 10 bases to trimming and J lost 4 bases, with 17 bases between them. This CDR3 spans 13 amino acids. CDR3 sequence reads: CATRRGAGYEQYF. In nucleotides, the CDR3 is TGTGCCACAAGACGGGGAGCCGGGTACGAGCAGTACTTC. The variable domain in full, completed from reference TRBV2 and TRBJ2-7, reads EPEVTQTPSHQVTQMGQEVILRCVPISNHLYFYWYRQILGQKVEFLVSFYNNEISEKSEIFDDQFSVERPDGSNFTLKIRSTKLEDSAMYFCATRRGAGYEQYFGPGTRLTVT.

The rearrangement uses TRBV2 and TRBJ2-7; 7 bases fit TRBD1. CDR1 and CDR2 from the germline V gene are SNHLY and FYNNEI. The CDR3 has 15 residues. V shed 4 bases, J shed 2 bases, and the junction held 8 bases outside the gene matches. The CDR3: CASSAGPRGTYEQYF. The CDR3 bases are TGTGCCAGCAGTGCGGGGCCCAGGGGGACCTACGAGCAGTACTTC.

The chain links TRBV7-7 to TRBJ2-5; TRBD1 aligns across 7 bases. J lost 1 base, V lost 5 bases, and 1 base had no gene match. This CDR3 comprises 13 residues. CDR1 is SSHAT, CDR2 FNYEAQ, per germline (reference sequence). The CDR3 spells CASSPGGQETQYF. CDR3 coding DNA: TGTGCCAGCAGCCCAGGGGGCCAAGAGACCCAGTACTTC.

The rearrangement uses TRBV5-1 and TRBJ2-7; a possible D gene is TRBD1 (6 bases). The V gene's germline CDR1 is SGHRS and CDR2 YFSETQ. V lost 1 base to trimming and J lost 2 bases, with 10 bases between them. This CDR3 is built from 14 residues. The CDR3 sequence: CASSLSGTTYEQYF. CDR3 nucleotide sequence: TGCGCCAGCAGCTTGTCCGGGACAACCTACGAGCAGTACTTC.

The J gene is TRBJ1-5, the V gene TRBV6-6; no definite D call. Germline V gene sequence: CDR1 MNHNY, CDR2 SVGAGI (reference sequence). The CDR3 loop spans 12 amino acids. Trimming left V 7 bases short and J 3 bases short, with 7 bases between. The CDR3, as DNA: TGTGCCAGCATGTTCAACAATCAGCCCCAGCATTTT. Protein product: CASMFNNQPQHF.

This sequence joins TRBV7-3 and TRBJ2-5; 8 nucleotides align to TRBD2. The germline V gene encodes CDR1 SGHTA and CDR2 FQGTGA. The ends lost 5 bases at V and 4 bases at J; junction bases unmatched: 6. The CDR3 extends over 14 amino acids. The CDR3 nucleotides read TGTGCCAGCAGCCTAGGAGCGGGAGCAGAGACCCAGTACTTC. Translated: CASSLGAGAETQYF.